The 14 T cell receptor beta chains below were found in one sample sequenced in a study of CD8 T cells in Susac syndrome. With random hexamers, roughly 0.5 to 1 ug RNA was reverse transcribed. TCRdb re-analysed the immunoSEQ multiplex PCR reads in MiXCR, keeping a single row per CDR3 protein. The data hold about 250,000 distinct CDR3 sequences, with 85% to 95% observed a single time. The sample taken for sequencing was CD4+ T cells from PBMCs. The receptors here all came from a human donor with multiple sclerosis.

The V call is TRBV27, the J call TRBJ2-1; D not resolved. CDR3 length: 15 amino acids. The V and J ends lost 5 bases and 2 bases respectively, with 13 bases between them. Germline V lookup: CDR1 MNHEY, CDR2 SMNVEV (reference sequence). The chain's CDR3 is CASSRRTATYNEQFF. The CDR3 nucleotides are TGTGCCAGCAGTCGAAGGACGGCAACCTACAATGAGCAGTTCTTC.

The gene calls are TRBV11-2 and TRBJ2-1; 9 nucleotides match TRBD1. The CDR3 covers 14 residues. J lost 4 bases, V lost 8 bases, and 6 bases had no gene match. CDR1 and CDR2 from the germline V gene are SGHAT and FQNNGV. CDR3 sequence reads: CASGRTGVYNEQFF. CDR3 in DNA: TGTGCCAGCGGACGGACAGGGGTTTACAATGAGCAGTTCTTC.

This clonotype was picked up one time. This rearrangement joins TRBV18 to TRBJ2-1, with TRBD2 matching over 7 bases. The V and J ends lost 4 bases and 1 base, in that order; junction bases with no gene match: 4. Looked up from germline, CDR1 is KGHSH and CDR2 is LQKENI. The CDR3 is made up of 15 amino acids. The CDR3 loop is CASSREGLSYNEQFF. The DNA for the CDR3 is TGTGCCAGCTCACGGGAGGGGCTATCCTACAATGAGCAGTTCTTC.

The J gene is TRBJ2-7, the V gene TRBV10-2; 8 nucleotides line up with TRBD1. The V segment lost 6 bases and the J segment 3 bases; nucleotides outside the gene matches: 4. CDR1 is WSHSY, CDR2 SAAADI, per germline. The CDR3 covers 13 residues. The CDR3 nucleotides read TGCGCCAGCAGATTGGGACAGGACTACGAGCAGTACTTC. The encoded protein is CASRLGQDYEQYF.

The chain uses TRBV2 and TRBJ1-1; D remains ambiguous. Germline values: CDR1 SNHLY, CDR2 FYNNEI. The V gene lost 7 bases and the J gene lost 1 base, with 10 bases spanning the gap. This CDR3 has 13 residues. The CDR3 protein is CASKRLPNTEAFF. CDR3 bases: TGTGCCAGCAAAAGGCTGCCGAACACTGAAGCTTTCTTT.

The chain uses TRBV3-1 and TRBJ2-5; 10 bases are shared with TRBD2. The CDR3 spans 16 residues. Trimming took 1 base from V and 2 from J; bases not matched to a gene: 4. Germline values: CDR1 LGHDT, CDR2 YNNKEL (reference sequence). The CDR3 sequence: CASSQVQRGGQETQYF. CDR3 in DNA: TGTGCCAGCAGCCAAGTCCAGCGGGGGGGACAAGAGACCCAGTACTTC.

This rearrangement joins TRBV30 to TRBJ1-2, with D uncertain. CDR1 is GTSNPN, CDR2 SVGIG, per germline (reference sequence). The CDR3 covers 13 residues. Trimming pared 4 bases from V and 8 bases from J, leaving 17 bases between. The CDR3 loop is CAWTLSPSGGYTF. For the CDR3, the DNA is TGTGCCTGGACGCTCTCCCCCTCCGGCGGCTACACCTTC.

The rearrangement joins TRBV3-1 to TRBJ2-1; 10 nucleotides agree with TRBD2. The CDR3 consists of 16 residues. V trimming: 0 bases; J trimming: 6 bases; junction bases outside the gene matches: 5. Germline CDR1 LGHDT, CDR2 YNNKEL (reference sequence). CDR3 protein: CASSQDTRTSGNEQFF. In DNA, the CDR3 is TGTGCCAGCAGCCAAGATACTCGGACTAGCGGCAATGAGCAGTTCTTC.

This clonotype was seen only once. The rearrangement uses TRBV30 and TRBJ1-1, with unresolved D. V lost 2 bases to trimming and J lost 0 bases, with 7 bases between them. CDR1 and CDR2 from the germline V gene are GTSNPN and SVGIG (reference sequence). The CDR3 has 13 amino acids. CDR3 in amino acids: CAWSSRVNTEAFF. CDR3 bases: TGTGCCTGGAGTTCTAGGGTGAACACTGAAGCTTTCTTT. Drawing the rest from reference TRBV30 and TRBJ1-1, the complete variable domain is SQTIHQWPATLVQPVGSPLSLECTVEGTSNPNLYWYRQAAGRGLQLLFYSVGIGQISSEVPQNLSASRPQDRQFILSSKKLLLSDSGFYLCAWSSRVNTEAFFGQGTRLTVV.

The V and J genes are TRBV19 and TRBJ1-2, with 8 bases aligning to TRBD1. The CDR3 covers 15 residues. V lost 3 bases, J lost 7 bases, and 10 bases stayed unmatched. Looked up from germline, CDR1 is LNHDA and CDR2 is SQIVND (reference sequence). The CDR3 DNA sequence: TGTGCCAGTAGTATTTTCAACCAGGGGGCGACTGGCTACACCTTC. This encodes CASSIFNQGATGYTF.

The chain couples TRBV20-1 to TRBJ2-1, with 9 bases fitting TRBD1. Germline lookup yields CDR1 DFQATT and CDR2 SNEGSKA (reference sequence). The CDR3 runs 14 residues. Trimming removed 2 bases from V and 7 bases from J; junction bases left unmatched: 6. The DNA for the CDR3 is TGCAGTGCTAGAAAAGGGACAGGGCTTAATGAGCAGTTCTTC. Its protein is CSARKGTGLNEQFF.

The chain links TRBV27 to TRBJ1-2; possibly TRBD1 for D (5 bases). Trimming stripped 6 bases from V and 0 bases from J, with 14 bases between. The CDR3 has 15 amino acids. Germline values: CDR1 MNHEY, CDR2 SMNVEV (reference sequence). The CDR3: CASRLDSKANYGYTF. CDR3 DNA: TGTGCCAGCAGGCTCGACAGCAAAGCTAACTATGGCTACACCTTC.

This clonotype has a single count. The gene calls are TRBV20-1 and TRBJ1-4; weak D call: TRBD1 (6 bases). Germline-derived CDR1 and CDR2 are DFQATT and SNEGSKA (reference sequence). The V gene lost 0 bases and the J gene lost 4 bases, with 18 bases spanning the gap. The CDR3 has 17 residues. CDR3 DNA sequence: TGCAGTGCTAGAGATAAGCGACATGGAGGGGGTAATGAAAAACTGTTTTTT. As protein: CSARDKRHGGGNEKLFF.

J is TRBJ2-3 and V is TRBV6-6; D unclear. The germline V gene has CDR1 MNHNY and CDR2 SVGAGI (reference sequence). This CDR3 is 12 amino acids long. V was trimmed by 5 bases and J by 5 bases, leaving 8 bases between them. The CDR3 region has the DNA TGTGCCAGCAGTCGACCAGAAGATACGCAGTATTTT. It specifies CASSRPEDTQYF.